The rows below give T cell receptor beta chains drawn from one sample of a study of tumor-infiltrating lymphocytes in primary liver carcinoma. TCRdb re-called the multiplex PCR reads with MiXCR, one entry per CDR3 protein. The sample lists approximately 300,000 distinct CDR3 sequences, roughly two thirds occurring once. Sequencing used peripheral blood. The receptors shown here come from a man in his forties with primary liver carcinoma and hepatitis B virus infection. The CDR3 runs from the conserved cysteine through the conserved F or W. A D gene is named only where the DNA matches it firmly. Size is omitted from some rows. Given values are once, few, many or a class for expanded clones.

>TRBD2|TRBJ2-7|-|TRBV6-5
CASGRTSGGTYEQYF
TGTGCCAGCGGCCGGACTAGCGGGGGAACCTATGAGCAGTACTTC
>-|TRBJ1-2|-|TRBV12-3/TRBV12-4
CVSSLGSAYDYTF
TGTGTCAGCAGTTTAGGATCGGCCTATGACTACACCTTC
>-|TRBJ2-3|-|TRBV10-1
CVSSDPQSGSTDTQYF
TGCGTCAGCAGTGATCCTCAATCCGGGAGCACAGATACGCAGTATTTT
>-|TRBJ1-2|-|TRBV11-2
CASNLDHGGDYGYTF
TGTGCCAGCAACTTAGATCATGGCGGCGACTATGGCTACACCTTC
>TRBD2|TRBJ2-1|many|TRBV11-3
CASSSLLPGLAGEYEQFF
TGTGCCAGCAGCTCTCTCTTACCGGGACTAGCGGGAGAATATGAGCAGTTCTTC
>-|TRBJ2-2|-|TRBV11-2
CACSLVTKGYAGELFF
TGTGCTTGCAGCTTAGTTACCAAGGGGTACGCCGGGGAGCTGTTTTTT
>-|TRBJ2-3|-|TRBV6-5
CAGSYSRSTLGSTDTQYF
TGTGCCGGCAGTTACTCTCGGAGTACCTTAGGGAGCACAGATACGCAGTATTTT
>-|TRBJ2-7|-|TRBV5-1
CTSSLDPVYEQYF
TGCACCAGCAGCTTGGATCCTGTATACGAGCAGTACTTC
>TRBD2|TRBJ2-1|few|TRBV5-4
CASKTAVAGGYEQFF
TGTGCCAGCAAAACCGCCGTAGCGGGAGGGTATGAGCAGTTCTTC
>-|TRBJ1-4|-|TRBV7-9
CASSSGGTTSAIPRLFF
TGTGCCAGCAGCTCTGGGGGGACGACCTCAGCCATCCCACGGCTGTTTTTT
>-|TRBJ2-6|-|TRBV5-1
CASSLAWASGANVLIF
-
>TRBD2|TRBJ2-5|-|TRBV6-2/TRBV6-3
CASSESGAMQAQYF
TGTGCCAGCAGTGAAAGCGGGGCGATGCAGGCCCAGTACTTC
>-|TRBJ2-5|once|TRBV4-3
CASSQNPKETQYF
TGCGCCAGCAGCCAGAATCCCAAAGAGACCCAGTACTTC
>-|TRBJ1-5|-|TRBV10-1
CASSEGWLGGNQPQHF
TGCGCCAGCAGTGAGGGGTGGCTGGGGGGCAATCAGCCCCAGCATTTT
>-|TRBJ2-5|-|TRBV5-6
CASSLGVEGETQYF
TGTGCCAGCAGCTTGGGGGTCGAAGGGGAGACCCAGTACTTC
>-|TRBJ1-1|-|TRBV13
CASSPRVGVFF
TGTGCCAGCAGCCCACGGGTGGGGGTTTTCTTT
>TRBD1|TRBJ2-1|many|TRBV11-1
CASSSRTGYLEQFF
TGTGCCAGCAGCTCCAGGACAGGCTACCTCGAGCAGTTCTTC
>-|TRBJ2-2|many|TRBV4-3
CASSPDYPNTGELFF
TGCGCCAGCAGCCCGGACTACCCGAACACCGGGGAGCTGTTTTTT
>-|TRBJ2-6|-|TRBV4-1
CASSQTSGSAGANVLTF
TGCGCCAGCAGCCAAACATCAGGGTCAGCTGGGGCCAACGTCTTGACTTTC
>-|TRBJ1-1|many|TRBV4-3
CASSQRQAPRTEAFF
TGCGCCAGCAGCCAGCGACAGGCGCCGCGCACTGAAGCTTTCTTT
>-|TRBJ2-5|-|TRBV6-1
CASSTGASAQETQYF
TGTGCCAGCAGTACTGGGGCTAGCGCCCAAGAGACCCAGTACTTC
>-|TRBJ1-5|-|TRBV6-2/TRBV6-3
CASSLAYRQTPQHF
TGTGCCAGCAGCCTCGCGTACCGACAGACCCCCCAGCATTTT
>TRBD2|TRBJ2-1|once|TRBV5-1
CTSSGGTSGRKGYNEQFF
TGCACCAGCAGTGGTGGGACTAGCGGGAGAAAGGGCTACAATGAGCAGTTCTTC
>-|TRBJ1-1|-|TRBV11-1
CASSFGQGIIEAFF
TGTGCTAGCAGCTTCGGCCAGGGGATCATTGAAGCTTTCTTT
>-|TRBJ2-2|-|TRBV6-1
CAGRPWLGGSGELFF
TGTGCCGGCAGACCTTGGTTGGGAGGCAGCGGGGAGCTGTTTTTT
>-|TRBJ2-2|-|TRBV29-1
CNVAQGWVNTGELFF
TGCAACGTTGCACAGGGTTGGGTGAACACCGGGGAGCTGTTTTTT
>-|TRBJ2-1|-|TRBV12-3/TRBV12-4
CASSRGNGQLF
TGTGCCAGCAGTAGGGGCAATGGGCAGCTCTTC
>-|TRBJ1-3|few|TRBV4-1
CASSQSVVSGNTIYF
TGCGCCAGCAGCCAGAGTGTGGTCTCTGGAAACACCATATATTTT
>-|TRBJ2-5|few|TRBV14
CASSPTAVRGETQYF
TGTGCCAGCAGCCCGACAGCGGTTCGAGGAGAGACCCAGTACTTC
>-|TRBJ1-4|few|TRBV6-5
CASSRGSRYFGEKLFF
TGTGCCAGCAGTAGGGGGTCCAGGTACTTCGGCGAAAAACTGTTTTTT
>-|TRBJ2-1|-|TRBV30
CAWSWGRYNEQFF
TGTGCCTGGAGTTGGGGACGGTACAATGAGCAGTTCTTC
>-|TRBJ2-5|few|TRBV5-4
CASSPPTGLLEAQYF
TGTGCCAGCAGTCCTCCTACGGGGCTCCTAGAAGCCCAGTACTTC
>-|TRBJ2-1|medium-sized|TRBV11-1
CASGPEGENEQFF
TGTGCCAGCGGGCCGGAGGGGGAGAATGAGCAGTTCTTC
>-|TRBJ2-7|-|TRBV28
CASSFSLRGLGEQYF
TGTGCCAGCAGTTTCTCTTTACGGGGGCTTGGCGAGCAGTACTTC
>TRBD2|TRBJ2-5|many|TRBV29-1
CSVGLAGETQYF
TGCAGCGTTGGACTAGCGGGAGAGACCCAGTACTTC
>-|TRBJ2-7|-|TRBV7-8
CASSSTVSGAYEQYF
TGTGCCAGCAGCTCGACCGTGTCGGGAGCGTACGAGCAGTACTTC
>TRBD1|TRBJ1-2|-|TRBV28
CASSLMSTGRYGYTF
TGTGCCAGCAGTTTGATGTCGACAGGGCGCTATGGCTACACCTTC
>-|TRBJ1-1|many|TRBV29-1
CSVRVNTEAFF
TGCAGCGTGCGGGTGAACACTGAAGCTTTCTTT
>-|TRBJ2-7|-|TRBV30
CARSSDTTYEQYF
TGTGCCAGGAGTTCCGACACGACCTACGAGCAGTACTTC
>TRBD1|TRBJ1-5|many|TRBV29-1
CSVSVGTVSNQPQHF
TGCAGCGTTTCCGTGGGGACAGTGAGCAATCAGCCCCAGCATTTT
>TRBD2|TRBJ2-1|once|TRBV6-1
CASSKLFTSGNYNEQFF
TGTGCCAGCAGCAAGTTATTTACTAGCGGGAATTACAATGAGCAGTTCTTC
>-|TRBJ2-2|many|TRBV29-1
CSGDNSNTGELFF
TGCAGCGGAGATAATTCGAACACCGGGGAGCTGTTTTTT
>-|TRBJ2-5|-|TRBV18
CASAPGLQETQYF
TGTGCCAGCGCACCGGGACTTCAAGAGACCCAGTACTTC
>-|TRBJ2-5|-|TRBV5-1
CASSLGFVEGDEQYF
TGCGCCAGCAGCTTGGGTTTCGTCGAGGGCGATGAGCAGTACTTC
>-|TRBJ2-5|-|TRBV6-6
CARSRVGETLHF
TGTGCCAGAAGTAGGGTTGGGGAGACCCTGCACTTC